The 27 T cell receptor beta chains presented below share a single source sample, sequenced in a study of T cells after yellow fever vaccination (dated by TCRdb to between 2018 and 2020). Library generation was performed with 5' RACE. TCRdb lists the instrument as Illumina NovaSeq 6000. The raw public data were reprocessed by TCRdb itself: fastp quality trimming at Q25, MiXCR clonotype calling, in-frame beta chains only. Entries that share a CDR3 protein sequence are merged under the most common genes and DNA. The sample profile shows about 120,000 distinct CDR3 sequences; 12% to 15% of them were found once. About 42% of the sample lies in the top ten. The treatment or condition label of this sample denotes: live attenuated yellow fever vaccine strain. Material: CD8+ T cells sorted from PBMCs, obtained 5 days after the yellow fever booster vaccination. The receptors here all came from a man aged 18-30 years who received the YFV17D yellow fever vaccine.

This clonotype was detected a few times. The V gene is TRBV4-1, the J gene TRBJ2-5; the D gene is possibly TRBD2 (5 bases). The CDR3 covers 15 residues. Germline values: CDR1 MGHRA, CDR2 YSYEKL. The V gene lost 4 bases and the J gene lost 4 bases, with 16 bases spanning the gap. CDR3 sequence: CASSLRTESVETQYF. In nucleotides, the CDR3 is TGCGCCAGCAGCCTCCGGACTGAGTCAGTAGAGACCCAGTACTTC.

There are a few counts of this clonotype. This chain links TRBV20-1 with TRBJ1-1; D is possibly TRBD1 (5 bases). With 1 base removed from V and 9 bases from J, the gap between germline ends came to 12 bases. The CDR3 has 12 residues. Germline loops: CDR1 DFQATT, CDR2 SNEGSKA (reference sequence). The CDR3 loop is CSARVYRQQAFF. For the CDR3, the DNA is TGCAGTGCTAGAGTATATCGACAGCAAGCTTTCTTT.

This clonotype occurred a few times. CDR3 sequence (DNA): TGCGCCAGCAGCCCCTTGGGGACCTACAATGAGCAGTTCTTC. This gives the protein CASSPLGTYNEQFF. V gene TRBV4-1 combines with J gene TRBJ2-1; D remains ambiguous. Trimming removed 4 bases from V and 2 bases from J, with 9 bases in between. This CDR3 region has 14 residues. Looked up from germline, CDR1 is MGHRA and CDR2 is YSYEKL.

This clonotype has a handful of counts. CDR3 nucleotide sequence: TGTGCCAGCAGCCCAGGAACCCCAGGGCAGTTCTTC. Amino acid sequence: CASSPGTPGQFF. The genes are TRBV6-2 or TRBV6-3 and TRBJ2-1; D gene uncertain. The germline CDR1 and CDR2 sequences are MNHEY and SVGEGT. This CDR3 has 12 amino acids. The ends were cut back, 6 bases at V and 12 bases at J, with 15 bases in the middle.

The table lists this clonotype with a few counts. The chain is built from TRBV6-5 and TRBJ2-5; D is ambiguous. Germline V gene sequence: CDR1 MNHEY, CDR2 SVGAGI. Trimming removed 3 bases from V and 5 bases from J, with 13 bases in between. The CDR3 consists of 14 residues. CDR3 bases: TGTGCCAGCAGTTATGACACCCCCGCCGAGACCCAGTACTTC. It is translated as CASSYDTPAETQYF.

This clonotype has ten or more counts. The chain carries TRBV2 and TRBJ2-3; D call uncertain. Germline V gene data show CDR1 as SNHLY and CDR2 as FYNNEI. The CDR3 is 15 amino acids. Trimming took 4 bases from V and 5 from J, leaving 16 bases between them. The CDR3 DNA follows: TGTGCCAGCAGTGGCGGCGCAGGCTGGGAAGATACGCAGTATTTT. Residues: CASSGGAGWEDTQYF.

This clonotype was detected ten times or more. The rearrangement joins TRBV7-9 to TRBJ2-7; D assignment may be TRBD1 or TRBD2 (6 bases each). The V and J ends lost 1 base and 6 bases respectively, with 13 bases between them. The CDR3 has 14 residues. Germline V gene sequence: CDR1 SEHNR, CDR2 FQNEAQ (reference sequence). The CDR3 loop reads CASSLDGGLVEQYF. CDR3 in DNA: TGTGCCAGCAGCTTAGACGGGGGCCTAGTCGAGCAGTACTTC.

In this sample, this clonotype turned up a few times. V usage is TRBV3-1 and J usage is TRBJ1-1, with D perhaps TRBD1 (5 bases). Germline V gene lookup returns CDR1 LGHDT and CDR2 YNNKEL (reference sequence). The CDR3 consists of 13 residues. The V and J ends lost 4 bases and 6 bases respectively, with 12 bases between them. The CDR3 DNA follows: TGTGCCAGCAGCCCCTCAGGGTCCCCTGAAGCTTTCTTT. This sequence encodes CASSPSGSPEAFF.

V and J are TRBV9 and TRBJ2-1, with TRBD2 identical over 9 bases. J was trimmed by 7 bases and V by 2 bases; bases with no gene match: 7. CDR3 length: 15 residues. Looked up from germline, CDR1 is SGDLS and CDR2 is YYNGEE. DNA for the CDR3: TGTGCCAGCAGCGTGGGAGCGGGGGGAAGTAATGAGCAGTTCTTC. Translation: CASSVGAGGSNEQFF.

Only a few counts were recorded for this clonotype. The chain couples TRBV4-3 to TRBJ1-1; possible D gene TRBD1, 6 bases. The germline V gene encodes CDR1 LGHNA and CDR2 YSLEER. This CDR3 region has 15 residues. V shed 3 bases and J shed 2 bases, with 13 bases lying between them. In DNA, the CDR3 is TGCGCCAGCAGCCAGGACCCGACAGGTAACACTGAAGCTTTCTTT. This translates into CASSQDPTGNTEAFF.

This clonotype was detected a few times. CDR3 DNA sequence: TGTGCCAGCAGCTTAGAAGCGGGGGGGAGGTTAAACATTCAGTACTTC. Residues: CASSLEAGGRLNIQYF. This chain joins TRBV11-2 and TRBJ2-4; 10 nucleotides align to TRBD2. J was trimmed by 6 bases and V by 0 bases; bases with no gene match: 5. The length of the CDR3 is 16 residues. Germline CDR1 SGHAT, CDR2 FQNNGV.

This clonotype was detected only once. This chain connects TRBV5-4 to TRBJ2-3, with D uncertain. Trimming cost V 3 bases and J 6 bases, with 14 bases left between them. The CDR3 length is 14 residues. Germline assignment: CDR1 SGHNT and CDR2 YYREEE (reference sequence). The CDR3 bases are TGTGCCAGCAGCTCGGCAAACCTGGCGGATACGCAGTATTTT. Protein: CASSSANLADTQYF.

The J gene is TRBJ2-1, the V gene TRBV28; maybe TRBD2 (5 bases). Between the trimmed V and J ends, which lost 3 bases and 5 bases, there was a span of 11 bases. CDR1 and CDR2 from the germline V gene are MDHEN and SYDVKM. CDR3 length: 14 amino acids. CDR3 sequence: CASSFGEINNEQFF. CDR3 nucleotide sequence: TGTGCCAGCAGTTTTGGGGAGATAAACAATGAGCAGTTCTTC.

This clonotype was seen a handful of times. J is TRBJ2-1 and V is TRBV18, with 12 positions matching TRBD2. Germline CDR1 KGHSH, CDR2 LQKENI. The length of the CDR3 is 18 residues. With 1 base clipped from V and 0 bases from J, the junction kept 4 bases outside the gene matches. CDR3 amino acids: CASSPRTSGDSSYNEQFF. The CDR3 DNA reads TGTGCCAGCTCACCACGGACTAGCGGGGATAGCTCCTACAATGAGCAGTTCTTC. Looking up the rest from reference TRBV18 and TRBJ2-1 gives the full variable domain: NAGVMQNPRHLVRRRGQEARLRCSPMKGHSHVYWYRQLPEEGLKFMVYLQKENIIDESGMPKERFSAEFPKEGPSILRIQQVVRGDSAAYFCASSPRTSGDSSYNEQFFGPGTRLTVL.

This clonotype was picked up a small number of times. The chain links TRBV4-1 to TRBJ1-5, with TRBD1 as a possible D gene (6 bases). V was trimmed by 0 bases and J by 6 bases, leaving 15 bases between them. Germline V gene sequence: CDR1 MGHRA, CDR2 YSYEKL. This CDR3 contains 16 residues. DNA of the CDR3: TGCGCCAGCAGCCAAGAAAATGACAGGTCCCCTCAGCCCCAGCATTTT. Its protein is CASSQENDRSPQPQHF.

This clonotype was detected a few times. The rearrangement uses TRBV20-1 and TRBJ2-3; TRBD1 matches at 9 bases. The V and J ends lost 1 base and 6 bases, in that order; junction bases with no gene match: 5. Germline V gene sequence: CDR1 DFQATT, CDR2 SNEGSKA (reference sequence). The CDR3 runs 14 residues. This CDR3 is CSARGTGESDTQYF. The CDR3 bases are TGCAGTGCTAGAGGGACAGGGGAATCGGATACGCAGTATTTT.

This clonotype was seen only a few times. The chain couples TRBV10-3 to TRBJ2-2, with 10 bases fitting TRBD1. The CDR3 length is 17 residues. Germline lookup yields CDR1 ENHRY and CDR2 SYGVKD. V dropped 3 bases and J dropped 3; count of bases not matched to a gene: 7. The CDR3 region is CAISDRRDRGHTGELFF. CDR3 bases: TGTGCCATCAGTGATCGCCGGGACAGGGGACACACCGGGGAGCTGTTTTTT.

Ten or more counts support this clonotype. V and J are TRBV18 and TRBJ1-1; possible D gene TRBD1, 5 bases. The CDR3 has 16 residues. V shed 3 bases and J shed 4 bases, with 18 bases lying between them. The V gene's germline CDR1 is KGHSH and CDR2 LQKENI. The CDR3 nucleotides are TGTGCCAGCTCACCGGAGATTCAGGGAGCTGCCACTGAAGCTTTCTTT. Translation gives CASSPEIQGAATEAFF.

This clonotype was detected only a few times. This chain joins TRBV24-1 and TRBJ2-5; possibly TRBD1 or TRBD2 for D (6 bases each). The CDR3 has 16 amino acids. Germline loops: CDR1 KGHDR, CDR2 SFDVKD. The V end lost 4 bases, the J end lost 5 bases, and 19 bases lay between the germline ends. CDR3 protein: CATSEVIADSAETQYF. CDR3 nucleotides: TGTGCCACCAGTGAGGTAATAGCGGACAGCGCGGAGACCCAGTACTTC.

The chain combines TRBV2 with TRBJ1-2, with unresolved D. Germline CDR1 SNHLY, CDR2 FYNNEI. Trimming removed 6 bases at V and 4 bases at J, with 18 bases between. This CDR3 has 15 amino acids. In DNA, the CDR3 is TGTGCCAGCAGCCGACGCGGACTTAACTTCTATGGCTACACCTTC. Protein product: CASSRRGLNFYGYTF. The full variable domain, with the rest looked up from reference TRBV2 and TRBJ1-2, is EPEVTQTPSHQVTQMGQEVILRCVPISNHLYFYWYRQILGQKVEFLVSFYNNEISEKSEIFDDQFSVERPDGSNFTLKIRSTKLEDSAMYFCASSRRGLNFYGYTFGSGTRLTVV.

The chain combines TRBV6-1 with TRBJ2-3, with 10 positions matching TRBD2. Germline V gene data show CDR1 as MNHNS and CDR2 as SASEGT. V lost 3 bases and J lost 1; bases outside the gene matches: 4. This CDR3 spans 16 amino acids. The CDR3 DNA reads TGTGCCAGCAGTGATGTAGCGGGGGGCCGCACAGATACGCAGTATTTT. This sequence encodes CASSDVAGGRTDTQYF.

The chain is built from TRBV6-5 and TRBJ1-2; D gene unclear. V shed 6 bases and J shed 3 bases, with 14 bases lying between them. The CDR3 is made up of 14 amino acids. Germline CDR1 and CDR2: MNHEY and SVGAGI. This CDR3 reads CASRPLGGYYGYTF. The CDR3 coding sequence is TGTGCCAGCAGGCCACTCGGCGGCTACTATGGCTACACCTTC.

Ten or more counts support this clonotype. Here the CDR3 DNA reads TGCGCCAGCAGCCAAGATGGGGGGGAGCAGTACTTC. As protein: CASSQDGGEQYF. The chain is built from TRBV4-3 and TRBJ2-7, with TRBD2 as a possible D gene (6 bases). V shed 0 bases and J shed 7 bases, with 7 bases lying between them. The CDR3 is 12 residues long. Germline V CDR1 and CDR2: LGHNA, YSLEER.

The chain employs TRBV20-1 and TRBJ1-1; D not resolved. The CDR3 consists of 13 residues. The germline CDR1 and CDR2 sequences are DFQATT and SNEGSKA (reference sequence). Trimming shortened V by 2 bases and J by 2 bases, and 9 bases separated the two germline ends. The CDR3 spells CSARLRGNTEAFF. The CDR3 DNA follows: TGCAGTGCTAGATTACGGGGAAACACTGAAGCTTTCTTT.

In its sample, this clonotype was seen a few times. V and J are TRBV10-3 and TRBJ2-6; no reliable D call. The germline V gene encodes CDR1 ENHRY and CDR2 SYGVKD. The CDR3 has 14 residues. V gave up 7 bases and J gave up 0 bases, with 7 bases separating them. Written as DNA, the CDR3 is TGTGCCATCACATCGAACTCTGGGGCCAACGTCCTGACTTTC. It translates to CAITSNSGANVLTF.

This rearrangement joins TRBV7-2 to TRBJ2-5; 9 bases are a match to TRBD2. This CDR3 region has 15 residues. V trimming: 5 bases; J trimming: 5 bases; junction bases outside the gene matches: 9. Germline V gene sequence: CDR1 SGHTA, CDR2 FQGNSA. The CDR3 region has the DNA TGTGCCAGCAGCCCAGATAGCGGGGGAGGCGAGACCCAGTACTTC. As protein: CASSPDSGGGETQYF.

The chain combines TRBV15 with TRBJ2-2; perhaps D is TRBD1 or TRBD2 (5 bases each). Germline assignment: CDR1 LNHNV and CDR2 YYDKDF (reference sequence). The length of the CDR3 is 16 residues. The V end was cut by 5 bases, the J end by 0 bases, with 13 bases between. The CDR3 sequence: CATSDEGRTNTGELFF. CDR3 DNA sequence: TGTGCCACCAGCGATGAGGGACGCACGAACACCGGGGAGCTGTTTTTT.